This T cell receptor beta chain was profiled in a study of T cell responses to AZD1222 COVID-19 vaccine. Study conclusions and caveats: Donors in the cohort were predominantly white British and more often female, and clonal diversity was possibly underestimated. Two doses of AZD1222 preceded a rise in Spike-specific TCR breadth and depth.

Second doses that came at about 4 or about 12 weeks were put together. CDR3 length equals 14 residues. The V segment lost 4 bases and the J segment 7 bases; nucleotides outside the gene matches: 4. CDR1 LNHDA and CDR2 SQIVND come from the germline V gene (reference sequence). On this clone: Its antigen is unidentified.

Only in-frame clones appear in the TCRdb table, and some are missing; sequencing was by immunoSEQ multiplex PCR. The repertoire holds roughly 120,000 clones, about 90% seen once, with about 1.4% in the top ten. This specimen was peripheral blood, taken 28 days after the second AZD1222 dose. This chain joins TRBV19 and TRBJ1-5; TRBD1 matches 10 bases. This sequence originates from an adult who received the AZD1222 COVID-19 vaccine. The CDR3 coding sequence is TGTGCCAGTAGTACCGGACAGGGGGGACAGCCCCAGCATTTT. Its protein is CASSTGQGGQPQHF.